This T cell receptor beta chain originates from a study of blood T cell repertoires in COVID-19. Study-level information: Acute and convalescent COVID-19 specimens originated in the United States, Italy and Spain. T cells, B-cell-depleted T cells, or PBMCs provided the cDNA or gDNA that served as material.

The germline CDR1 and CDR2 sequences are SGHTA and FQGNSA. Trimming left V 5 bases short and J 8 bases short, with 8 bases between. The CDR3 sequence is 11 residues long. Methods used by the authors: Counts of nucleated cells, estimated from reference gene primer amplification, were obtained. Some clones are missing from TCRdb's copy, which holds only in-frame ones; the method was immunoSEQ multiplex PCR. That table is the source of V, J and clone size, and D and trimming were worked out from the DNA. In the table there are 200,000 or so clones, roughly nine tenths of which are singletons. This sequence joins TRBV7-2 and TRBJ2-3; D uncertain. This sequence originates from a woman aged 70 to 79 with acute or convalescent COVID-19. Sequencing was performed on peripheral blood. The CDR3 coding sequence is TGTGCCAGCAGCCAACGAGGTACGCAGTATTTT. Protein: CASSQRGTQYF.